Following are 21 T cell receptor beta chains from one sample sequenced in a study of blood T cell repertoires in COVID-19. Some clones are missing from TCRdb's copy, which holds only in-frame ones; the method was immunoSEQ multiplex PCR. The table lists approximately 110,000 clones, approximately 69% of them singletons. The specimen was peripheral blood. All receptors derive from a man older than 75 with acute or convalescent COVID-19.

The chain employs TRBV5-4 and TRBJ2-1, with 7 bases matching TRBD1. This CDR3 has 15 amino acids. Germline V lookup: CDR1 SGHNT, CDR2 YYREEE (reference sequence). V gave up 2 bases and J gave up 7 bases; unmatched junction bases: 9. CDR3 DNA sequence: TGTGCCAGCAGCTTTCATAGAGGGGGCGGGAATGAGCAGTTCTTC. This codes for CASSFHRGGGNEQFF.

The genes are TRBV4-3 and TRBJ2-5, with D maybe TRBD1 (6 bases). V was cut by 4 bases and J by 5 bases, with 20 bases left in between. Germline lookup yields CDR1 LGHNA and CDR2 YSLEER. CDR3 length: 16 amino acids. The CDR3 loop reads CASSPPRQAEKETQYF. CDR3 DNA sequence: TGCGCCAGCAGCCCACCAAGACAGGCCGAAAAGGAGACCCAGTACTTC.

The chain joins TRBV3-1 (or the pseudogene TRBV3-2) to TRBJ1-5; weak D call: TRBD1 (5 bases). Deletions cut 3 bases from V and 4 bases from J, with 7 bases between. The germline gives CDR1 LGHDT, CDR2 YNNKEL (reference sequence). The CDR3 has 13 residues. The CDR3 protein is CASSQGLNQPQHF. The DNA of the CDR3 is TGTGCCAGCAGCCAGGGGCTAAATCAGCCCCAGCATTTT.

CDR3 DNA sequence: TGTGCCAGCAGGAAGGGACAGGGGTGGAATGAAGCTTTCTTT. Protein sequence: CASRKGQGWNEAFF. The gene calls are TRBV6-5 and TRBJ1-1; 10 positions agree with TRBD1. This CDR3 spans 14 amino acids. Germline V CDR1 and CDR2: MNHEY, SVGAGI. V dropped 6 bases and J dropped 7; count of bases not matched to a gene: 8.

This clone occurred once. V gene TRBV2 combines with J gene TRBJ1-1; 7 positions match TRBD1. Looked up from germline, CDR1 is SNHLY and CDR2 is FYNNEI. CDR3 length: 13 residues. With V trimmed by 6 bases and J by 4 bases, 5 bases remained unmatched. Written as DNA, the CDR3 is TGTGCCAGCAGGGGGACAGTGTCCACTGAAGCTTTCTTT. Its translation: CASRGTVSTEAFF.

This clone was detected only a few times. This rearrangement joins TRBV5-6 to TRBJ1-1; 7 bases line up with TRBD1. V lost 4 bases to trimming and J lost 10 bases; unmatched junction nucleotides: 10. The CDR3 runs to 13 residues. CDR1 is SGHDT, CDR2 YYEEEE, per germline. CDR3 in amino acids: CASSARTTGVAFF. As DNA, the CDR3 is TGTGCCAGCAGCGCCCGGACTACAGGGGTAGCTTTCTTT.

The chain links TRBV28 to TRBJ2-3; 7 bases match TRBD1. The V gene's germline CDR1 is MDHEN and CDR2 SYDVKM. The CDR3 has 13 residues. V shed 7 bases, J shed 2 bases, and the junction held 3 bases outside the gene matches. CDR3 in amino acids: CASTQGLTDTQYF. In DNA, the CDR3 is TGTGCCAGCACACAGGGGCTCACAGATACGCAGTATTTT. The entire variable domain, with the rest obtained from reference TRBV28 and TRBJ2-3, is as follows: DVKVTQSSRYLVKRTGEKVFLECVQDMDHENMFWYRQDPGLGLRLIYFSYDVKMKEKGDIPEGYSVSREKKERFSLILESASTNQTSMYLCASTQGLTDTQYFGPGTRLTVL.

This clone was seen many times. The chain has TRBV6-1 and TRBJ1-5; 8 bases fit TRBD1. V lost 3 bases and J lost 7; bases outside the gene matches: 5. Germline loops: CDR1 MNHNS, CDR2 SASEGT. The CDR3 length is 14 residues. CDR3 sequence (DNA): TGTGCCAGCAGTGACAGGGGGCCGGAGCAGCCCCAGCATTTT. It yields the protein CASSDRGPEQPQHF.

V and J are TRBV6-6 and TRBJ1-5, with 9 bases lining up with TRBD1. The CDR3 runs 15 residues. J was trimmed by 5 bases and V by 4 bases; bases with no gene match: 6. Germline V lookup: CDR1 MNHNY, CDR2 SVGAGI (reference sequence). This CDR3 is CASSSGQGQDQPQHF. The CDR3 nucleotides are TGTGCCAGCAGTTCGGGACAGGGACAGGATCAGCCCCAGCATTTT.

V usage is TRBV9 and J usage is TRBJ2-5; weak D call: TRBD2 (5 bases). Germline-derived CDR1 and CDR2 are SGDLS and YYNGEE. The CDR3 contains 13 residues. Trimming shortened V by 0 bases and J by 3 bases, and 6 bases separated the two germline ends. CDR3 sequence reads: CASSVGREETQYF. As DNA, the CDR3 is TGTGCCAGCAGCGTAGGGCGGGAAGAGACCCAGTACTTC.

V and J are TRBV9 and TRBJ2-3; D gene ambiguous. The CDR3 contains 13 residues. CDR1 is SGDLS and CDR2 is YYNGEE in the germline V gene. Trimming removed 0 bases from V and 6 bases from J, with 8 bases in between. CDR3 in amino acids: CASSVVSSDTQYF. CDR3 bases: TGTGCCAGCAGCGTAGTCTCCTCTGATACGCAGTATTTT. The variable domain in full, completed from reference TRBV9 and TRBJ2-3, reads DSGVTQTPKHLITATGQRVTLRCSPRSGDLSVYWYQQSLDQGLQFLIQYYNGEERAKGNILERFSAQQFPDLHSELNLSSLELGDSALYFCASSVVSSDTQYFGPGTRLTVL.

This clone has just a few counts. The junction differs from germline at one of its ends, possibly a read error. The chain has TRBV30 and TRBJ2-7; perhaps TRBD2 as D (6 bases). The CDR3 totals 16 residues. Germline V gene sequence: CDR1 GTSNPN, CDR2 SVGIG (reference sequence). The CDR3 reads CAWSVLSRGPSHEQYF. In DNA, the CDR3 is TGTGCCTGGAGTGTTTTATCGCGGGGACCCTCCCACGAGCAGTACTTC.

The V call is TRBV9, the J call TRBJ2-2, with a tentative D call TRBD2 (5 bases). This CDR3 contains 15 residues. Germline V gives CDR1 SGDLS, CDR2 YYNGEE. Trimming pared 7 bases from V and 6 bases from J, leaving 19 bases between. DNA for the CDR3: TGTGCCAGCTCTCCTAGCCCCAAGGGTGCCGGGGAGCTGTTTTTT. Protein sequence: CASSPSPKGAGELFF.

V is TRBV30 and J is TRBJ2-3; perhaps TRBD2 as D (6 bases). The CDR3 is made up of 15 amino acids. The germline V gene encodes CDR1 GTSNPN and CDR2 SVGIG (reference sequence). V was pared by 3 bases and J by 2 bases, with 15 bases between. CDR3 in amino acids: CAWSSGSGATDTQYF. DNA for the CDR3: TGTGCCTGGAGCTCGGGTAGCGGCGCCACAGATACGCAGTATTTT.

The sample holds one count of this clone. This chain connects TRBV28 to TRBJ1-5; D is possibly TRBD1 (5 bases). The CDR3 totals 12 residues. V was clipped by 5 bases and J by 7 bases, with 9 bases between them. Germline assignment: CDR1 MDHEN and CDR2 SYDVKM. For the CDR3, the DNA is TGTGCCAGCAGTCCAGGGTTGCAGCCCCAGCATTTT. It specifies CASSPGLQPQHF.

This clone was recorded only once. The CDR3 region is CASTPRAGVNNEQFF. DNA for the CDR3: TGTGCCAGCACCCCCCGGGCGGGAGTTAACAATGAGCAGTTCTTC. J is TRBJ2-1 and V is TRBV27, with 7 bases aligning to TRBD2. The germline gives CDR1 MNHEY, CDR2 SMNVEV (reference sequence). Losses at the gene ends were 7 bases for V and 5 bases for J; bases not matched to a gene: 11. The CDR3 loop spans 15 amino acids.

The chain uses TRBV6-5 and TRBJ2-3; D is possibly TRBD1 (5 bases). V lost 6 bases and J 0 bases, leaving 13 bases between the germline ends. Germline V gives CDR1 MNHEY, CDR2 SVGAGI. The CDR3 length is 15 residues. The DNA for the CDR3 is TGTGCCAGCAGCTTCGGACAAACTAGCACAGATACGCAGTATTTT. Translation gives CASSFGQTSTDTQYF.

The V call is TRBV2, the J call TRBJ2-3, with TRBD1 as a possible D gene (5 bases). There are 14 residues in the CDR3. Trimming took off 11 bases at V and 4 bases at J, with 19 bases between the two ends. Germline assignment: CDR1 SNHLY and CDR2 FYNNEI. CDR3 DNA sequence: TGTGCCTCCAGCATTTTAGGGGCGGCAGATACGCAGTATTTT. Encoded protein: CASSILGAADTQYF.

The chain links TRBV15 to TRBJ1-4; tentative D call: TRBD1 (5 bases). CDR3 length equals 14 residues. Germline V gives CDR1 LNHNV, CDR2 YYDKDF (reference sequence). The CDR3 nucleotides are TGTGCGACTCGTAGCGGCAGGGAGGATGAAAAACTGTTTTTT. The encoded protein is CATRSGREDEKLFF.

V and J are TRBV6-5 and TRBJ2-7; 7 positions agree with TRBD2. J was trimmed by 4 bases and V by 4 bases; bases with no gene match: 7. The CDR3 has 14 amino acids. The V gene's germline CDR1 is MNHEY and CDR2 SVGAGI. DNA for the CDR3: TGTGCCAGCAGTTGGACTAGAGAAATGTACGAGCAGTACTTC. Encoded protein: CASSWTREMYEQYF.

The gene calls are TRBV18 and TRBJ2-1; D is undetermined. The CDR3 runs 14 residues. From germline, CDR1 is KGHSH and CDR2 LQKENI. V was clipped by 6 bases and J by 1 base, with 10 bases between them. CDR3 nucleotide sequence: TGTGCCAGCTCCACCACTATTTCCTACAATGAGCAGTTCTTC. Protein product: CASSTTISYNEQFF.